The T cell receptor (beta chain) under discussion was sequenced for a study of shared clonotypes between healthy human individuals. Per the study methods: Filtering differed since immunoSEQ provided only junctions, with no quality scores. Using immunoSEQ multiplex PCR, the repertoire was profiled, and TCRdb retains in-frame clones only, with some absent. For V, J and clone size, that table is used; D and trimming come from the DNA. The sample gives fewer than 600,000 clones, 60% to 80% of which show up once; about 12% is in the top ten. Germline V gene lookup returns CDR1 MGHRA and CDR2 YSYEKL. V was clipped by 4 bases and J by 4 bases, with 8 bases between them. The CDR3 consists of 14 residues.

This TCR derives from a woman aged 35 to 49 in good health. Some clones in this sample may be carry-over from other donors' samples. This sequence joins TRBV4-1 and TRBJ1-6; D remains unclear. Sequencing input: PBMCs. The CDR3: CASSPRGYNSPLHF. CDR3 DNA: TGCGCCAGCAGCCCCAGAGGATATAATTCACCCCTCCACTTT.